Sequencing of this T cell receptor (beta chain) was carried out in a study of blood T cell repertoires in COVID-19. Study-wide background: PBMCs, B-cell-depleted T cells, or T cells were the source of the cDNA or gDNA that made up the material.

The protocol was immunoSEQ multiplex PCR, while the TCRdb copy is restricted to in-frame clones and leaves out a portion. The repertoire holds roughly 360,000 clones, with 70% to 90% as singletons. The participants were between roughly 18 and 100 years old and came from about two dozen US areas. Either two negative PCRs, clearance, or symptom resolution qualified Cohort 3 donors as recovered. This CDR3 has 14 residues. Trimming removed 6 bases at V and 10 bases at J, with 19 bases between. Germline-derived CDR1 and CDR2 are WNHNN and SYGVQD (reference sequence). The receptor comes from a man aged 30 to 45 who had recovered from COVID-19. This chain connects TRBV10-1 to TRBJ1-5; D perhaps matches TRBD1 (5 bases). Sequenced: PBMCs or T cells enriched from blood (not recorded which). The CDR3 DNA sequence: TGCGCCAGCAGCGCGGGGCCTGGGAGGACTCCCCAGCATTTT. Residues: CASSAGPGRTPQHF.